This record concerns one TCR beta chain sequence. Its antigen remains unknown. Primers included in the PCR were 60 Vbeta and 13 Jbeta primers. Assay used: immunoSEQ multiplex PCR; TCRdb lists only in-frame clones, some missing. The sample consists of 50,000 to 75,000 clones, about four fifths of them appearing once. These data belong to a study of cytomegalovirus exposure and HLA in healthy donors. Study-level background: Earlier sequencing of 150 million to 200 million T cells yielded 120 million or so unique TCR beta sequences. Study-level results: A few of the chains that were CMV-associated were confirmed in vitro to be specific for CMV antigens.

CDR1 KGHSH and CDR2 LQKENI come from the germline V gene. V trimming: 2 bases; J trimming: 0 bases; junction bases outside the gene matches: 6. CDR3 length: 16 amino acids. This TCR came from a woman aged 40-49 years in good health and CMV-seronegative. The rearrangement joins TRBV18 to TRBJ2-7; TRBD1 matches at 8 bases. Sample: PBMCs. CDR3 in amino acids: CASSPYGGQGSYEQYF. CDR3 sequence (DNA): TGTGCCAGCTCACCATACGGAGGACAGGGCTCCTACGAGCAGTACTTC.